This T cell receptor (beta chain) was sequenced during a study of identical twins. TCRdb itself ran the 5' RACE reads through MiXCR, one entry per CDR3 protein. The profile shows some 500,000 distinct CDR3 sequences, approximately 22% of them singletons. J was trimmed by 1 base and V by 5 bases; bases with no gene match: 10. This CDR3 is 16 amino acids long. The V gene's germline CDR1 is SGHVS and CDR2 FNYEAQ. A few counts support this clonotype. Its antigen is undetermined. Findings and limits, study-wide: Alpha sequences that were out-of-frame and twin-shared showed an excess of low generation probability.

The same sample was also used in a study of T cells expressing NK-cell markers. That study reports: Sequencing covered eight donors, seven HCMV-seropositive and one seronegative.

The chain carries TRBV7-6 and TRBJ1-2; TRBD1 matches at 7 bases. Sequencing was carried out using CD4+ T cells sorted from blood. The clonotype was recovered from a young woman in good health. CDR3 DNA sequence: TGTGCCAGCAGCCAGGGGGTACAGAAGGTTAACTATGGCTACACCTTC. It encodes CASSQGVQKVNYGYTF.